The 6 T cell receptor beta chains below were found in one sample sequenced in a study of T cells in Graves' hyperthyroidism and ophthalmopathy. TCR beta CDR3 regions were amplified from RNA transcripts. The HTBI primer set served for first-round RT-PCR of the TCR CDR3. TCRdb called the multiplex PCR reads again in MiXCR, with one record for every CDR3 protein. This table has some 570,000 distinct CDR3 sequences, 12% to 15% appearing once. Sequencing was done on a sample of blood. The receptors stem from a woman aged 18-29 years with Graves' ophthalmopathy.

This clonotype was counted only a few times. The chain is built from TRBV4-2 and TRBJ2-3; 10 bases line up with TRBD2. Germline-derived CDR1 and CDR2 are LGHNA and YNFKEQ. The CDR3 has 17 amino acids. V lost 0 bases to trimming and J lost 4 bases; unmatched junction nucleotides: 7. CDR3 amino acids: CASSQDRLAGEADTQYF. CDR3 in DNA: TGTGCCAGCAGCCAAGATCGGCTAGCGGGAGAGGCAGATACGCAGTATTTT.

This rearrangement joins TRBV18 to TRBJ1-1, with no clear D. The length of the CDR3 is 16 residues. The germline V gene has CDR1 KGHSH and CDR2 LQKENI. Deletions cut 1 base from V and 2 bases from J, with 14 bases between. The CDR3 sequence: CASSPRAVTDNTEAFF. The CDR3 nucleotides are TGTGCCAGCTCACCACGGGCAGTGACCGATAACACTGAAGCTTTCTTT. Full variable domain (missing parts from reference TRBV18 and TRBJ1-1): NAGVMQNPRHLVRRRGQEARLRCSPMKGHSHVYWYRQLPEEGLKFMVYLQKENIIDESGMPKERFSAEFPKEGPSILRIQQVVRGDSAAYFCASSPRAVTDNTEAFFGQGTRLTVV.

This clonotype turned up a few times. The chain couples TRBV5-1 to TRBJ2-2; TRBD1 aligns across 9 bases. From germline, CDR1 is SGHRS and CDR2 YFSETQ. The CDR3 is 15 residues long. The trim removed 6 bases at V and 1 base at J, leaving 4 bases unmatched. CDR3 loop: CASKQGAGNTGELFF. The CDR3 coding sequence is TGCGCCAGCAAACAGGGGGCGGGGAACACCGGGGAGCTGTTTTTT.

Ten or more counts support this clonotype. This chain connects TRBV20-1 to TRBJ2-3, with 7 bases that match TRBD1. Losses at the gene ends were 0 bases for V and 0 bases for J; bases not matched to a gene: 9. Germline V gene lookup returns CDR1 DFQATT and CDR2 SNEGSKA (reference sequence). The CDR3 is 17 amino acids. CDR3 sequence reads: CSAREDVGQLSTDTQYF. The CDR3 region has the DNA TGCAGTGCTAGAGAGGACGTGGGACAGCTAAGCACAGATACGCAGTATTTT.

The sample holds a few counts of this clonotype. This chain's CDR3 is CASRGDSQTYNEQFF. The CDR3 nucleotides read TGTGCCAGCAGAGGGGATTCACAGACCTACAATGAGCAGTTCTTC. The genes are TRBV28 and TRBJ2-1; tentatively, D is TRBD1 (5 bases). Germline V gene lookup returns CDR1 MDHEN and CDR2 SYDVKM. The germline V and J ends were trimmed by 6 bases and 2 bases, with 14 bases remaining between them. CDR3 length: 15 residues.

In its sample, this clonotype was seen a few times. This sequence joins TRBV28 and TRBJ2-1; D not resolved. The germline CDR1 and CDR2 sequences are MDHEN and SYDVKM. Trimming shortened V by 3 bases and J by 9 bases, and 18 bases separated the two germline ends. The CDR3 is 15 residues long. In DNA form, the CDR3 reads TGTGCCAGCAGTTTTCGTATACAGCGCCAGGTTGAGCAGTTCTTC. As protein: CASSFRIQRQVEQFF.